The entry below describes one T cell receptor (beta chain). The PCR was carried out with 60 Vbeta primers and 13 Jbeta primers. The table came from immunoSEQ multiplex PCR; TCRdb's copy has only in-frame clones and leaves some out. The table has 95,000 to 110,000 clones, roughly a tenth seen once. Germline V gene lookup returns CDR1 LGHNA and CDR2 YSLEER. The CDR3 spans 15 residues. The V end lost 5 bases, the J end lost 8 bases, and 21 bases lay between the germline ends. These data originate in a study of cytomegalovirus exposure and HLA in healthy donors. The clonotype comes from a man aged 35 to 55 in good health and CMV-seropositive. The sample was PBMCs. This chain uses TRBV4-3 with TRBJ1-2; possible D gene TRBD1, 5 bases. The CDR3, as DNA: TGCGCCAGCAGCATCGACAGTAAGTGGTTCGGGGGCTACACCTTC. The encoded protein is CASSIDSKWFGGYTF.